This T cell receptor (beta chain) emerged from a study of T cell changes during pregnancy in multiple sclerosis (dated by TCRdb to 2018 to 2020). For the wider study: In women with multiple sclerosis, the researchers looked at how the T cell repertoire shifted as pregnancy progressed.

Including the terminal cysteine and phenylalanine, the CDR3 comprises 16 residues. Of all the DNA, just the CDR3 is kept, 48 bases in frame from base 1. CDR1 and CDR2, looked up from the germline V gene (reference sequence), are SEHNR and FQNEAQ. As concerns this clone: This receptor's antigen is unknown. Germline is not matched at one junction end, which may reflect a read error.

Receptors were amplified or captured by the immunoSEQ multiplex PCR assay. Here the immuneACCESS table is served through TCRdb, limited to in-frame sequences with V and J called. Missing clones are a known gap in these copies; in checked studies unresolved V genes cover under half, and the rest lacks a known reason. The sample table holds approximately 38,000 clones, of which about nine tenths were seen once. The ten largest make up roughly 6% of the sample. This specimen consisted of CD8+ T cells from peripheral blood mononuclear cells, obtained in the second trimester of pregnancy. This TCR derives from a female donor with multiple sclerosis, enrolled in a pregnancy study. This chain is built from TRBV7-9 and TRBJ2-3, with TRBD2 matching 9 junction bases. The base sequence is TGCGCCAGCAGCCAAGCCGAGCGGGGGGTGGCAGATACGCAGTATTTT. Translated, this is CASSQAERGVADTQYF.